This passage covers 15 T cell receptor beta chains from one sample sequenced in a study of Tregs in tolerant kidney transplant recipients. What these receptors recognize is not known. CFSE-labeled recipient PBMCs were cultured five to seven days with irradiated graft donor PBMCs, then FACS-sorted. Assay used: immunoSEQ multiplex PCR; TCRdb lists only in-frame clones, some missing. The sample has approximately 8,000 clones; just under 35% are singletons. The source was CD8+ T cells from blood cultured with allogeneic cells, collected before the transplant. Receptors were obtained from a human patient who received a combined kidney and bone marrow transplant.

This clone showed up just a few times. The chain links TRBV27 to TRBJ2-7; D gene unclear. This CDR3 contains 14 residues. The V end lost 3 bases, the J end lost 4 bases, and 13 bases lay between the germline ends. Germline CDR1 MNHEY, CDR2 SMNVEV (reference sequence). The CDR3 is CASSFFLDGYEQYF. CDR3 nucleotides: TGTGCCAGCAGTTTTTTCCTAGATGGATACGAGCAGTACTTC.

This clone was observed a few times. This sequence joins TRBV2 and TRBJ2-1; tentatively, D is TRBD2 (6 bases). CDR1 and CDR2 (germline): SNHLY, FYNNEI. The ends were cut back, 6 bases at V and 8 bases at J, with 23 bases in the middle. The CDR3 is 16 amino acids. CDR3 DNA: TGTGCCAGCAGAGTGGAACCGGGACCCTCGGGGGATGAGCAGTTCTTC. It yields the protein CASRVEPGPSGDEQFF.

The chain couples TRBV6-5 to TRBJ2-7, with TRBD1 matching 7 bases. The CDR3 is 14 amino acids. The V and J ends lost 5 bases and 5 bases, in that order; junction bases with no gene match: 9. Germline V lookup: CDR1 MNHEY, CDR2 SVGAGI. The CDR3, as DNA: TGTGCCAGCAGTGACCTTATAGGGGGCGACGAGCAGTACTTC. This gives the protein CASSDLIGGDEQYF.

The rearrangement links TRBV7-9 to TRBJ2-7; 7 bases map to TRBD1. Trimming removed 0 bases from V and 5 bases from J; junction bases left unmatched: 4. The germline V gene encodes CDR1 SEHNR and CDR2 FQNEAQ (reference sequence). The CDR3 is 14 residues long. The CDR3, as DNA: TGTGCCAGCAGCTTAGCGGAGGACAGGAACGAGCAGTACTTC. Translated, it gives CASSLAEDRNEQYF.

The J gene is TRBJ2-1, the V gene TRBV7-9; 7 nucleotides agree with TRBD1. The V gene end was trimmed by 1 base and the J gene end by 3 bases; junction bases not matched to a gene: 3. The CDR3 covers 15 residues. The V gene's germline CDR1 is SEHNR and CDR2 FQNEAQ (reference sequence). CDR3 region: CASSLVTGVYNEQFF. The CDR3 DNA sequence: TGTGCCAGCAGCTTAGTTACAGGGGTCTACAATGAGCAGTTCTTC. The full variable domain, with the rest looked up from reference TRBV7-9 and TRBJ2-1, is DTGVSQNPRHKITKRGQNVTFRCDPISEHNRLYWYRQTLGQGPEFLTYFQNEAQLEKSRLLSDRFSAERPKGSFSTLEIQRTEQGDSAMYLCASSLVTGVYNEQFFGPGTRLTVL.

CDR3 DNA: TGTGCCAGCAGTTTCGTACTAGCGGGCGGCACCGGGGAGCTGTTTTTT. Translated: CASSFVLAGGTGELFF. This sequence joins TRBV27 and TRBJ2-2; 9 bases line up with TRBD2. With V trimmed by 3 bases and J by 4 bases, 6 bases remained unmatched. Germline CDR1 and CDR2: MNHEY and SMNVEV (reference sequence). This CDR3 is 16 amino acids long.

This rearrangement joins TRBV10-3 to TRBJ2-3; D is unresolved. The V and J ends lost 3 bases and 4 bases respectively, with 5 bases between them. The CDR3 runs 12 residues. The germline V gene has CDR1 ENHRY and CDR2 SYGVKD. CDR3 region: CAISDLADTQYF. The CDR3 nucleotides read TGTGCCATCAGTGATCTCGCAGATACGCAGTATTTT.

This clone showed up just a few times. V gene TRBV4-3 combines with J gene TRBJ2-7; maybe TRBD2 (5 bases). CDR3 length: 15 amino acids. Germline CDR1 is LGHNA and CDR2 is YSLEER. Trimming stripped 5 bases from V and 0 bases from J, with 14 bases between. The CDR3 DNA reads TGCGCCAGCAGCTACCAAGGGAGCGTCTCCTACGAGCAGTACTTC. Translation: CASSYQGSVSYEQYF.

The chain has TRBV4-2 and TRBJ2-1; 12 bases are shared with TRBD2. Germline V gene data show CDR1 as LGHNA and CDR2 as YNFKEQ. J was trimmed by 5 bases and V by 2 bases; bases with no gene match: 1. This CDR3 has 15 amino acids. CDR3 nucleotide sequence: TGTGCCAGCAGCCAACTAGCGGGGGGGAACAATGAGCAGTTCTTC. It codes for CASSQLAGGNNEQFF.

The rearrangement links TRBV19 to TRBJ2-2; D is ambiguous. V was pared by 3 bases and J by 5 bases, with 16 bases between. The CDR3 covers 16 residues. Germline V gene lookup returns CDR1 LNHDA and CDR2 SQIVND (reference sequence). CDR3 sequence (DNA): TGTGCCAGTAGTATCTTAGGCGGAGTCACGACCGGGGAGCTGTTTTTT. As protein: CASSILGGVTTGELFF.

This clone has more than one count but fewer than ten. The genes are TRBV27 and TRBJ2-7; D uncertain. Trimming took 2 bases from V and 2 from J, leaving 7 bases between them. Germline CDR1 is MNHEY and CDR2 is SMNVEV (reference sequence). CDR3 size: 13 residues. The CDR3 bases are TGTGCCAGCAGTTTACAGGTCGCCTACGAGCAGTACTTC. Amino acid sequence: CASSLQVAYEQYF.

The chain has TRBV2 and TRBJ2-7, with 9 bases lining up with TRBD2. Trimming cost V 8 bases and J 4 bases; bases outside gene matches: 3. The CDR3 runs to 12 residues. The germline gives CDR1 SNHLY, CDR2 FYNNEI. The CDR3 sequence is CASGGLAYEQYF. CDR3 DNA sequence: TGTGCCAGCGGGGGACTAGCATACGAGCAGTACTTC.

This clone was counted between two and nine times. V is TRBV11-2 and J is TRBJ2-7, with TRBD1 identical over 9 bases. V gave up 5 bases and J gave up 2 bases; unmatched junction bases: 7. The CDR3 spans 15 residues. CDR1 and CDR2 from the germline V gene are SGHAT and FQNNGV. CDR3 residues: CASSNRDRAAYEQYF. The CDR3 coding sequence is TGTGCCAGCAGCAATAGGGACAGGGCGGCCTACGAGCAGTACTTC.

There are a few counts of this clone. The CDR3 protein is CASSLILAGGSNEQFF. The CDR3 DNA reads TGTGCCAGCAGTTTAATTCTAGCGGGAGGCTCGAATGAGCAGTTCTTC. The J gene is TRBJ2-1, the V gene TRBV27; 11 nucleotides line up with TRBD2. The CDR3 loop spans 16 amino acids. Unmatched junction bases numbered 7, after V lost 2 bases and J lost 7 bases. CDR1 MNHEY and CDR2 SMNVEV come from the germline V gene (reference sequence).

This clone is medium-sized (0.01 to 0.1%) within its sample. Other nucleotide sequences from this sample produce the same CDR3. The CDR3 region has the DNA TGCGCCAGCAGTGATTGGGACAGGAATTCACCCCTCCACTTT. Its protein is CASSDWDRNSPLHF. The rearrangement links TRBV10-1 to TRBJ1-6; 8 bases fit TRBD1. V was pared by 3 bases and J by 7 bases, with 2 bases of the junction left unmatched. The germline CDR1 and CDR2 sequences are WNHNN and SYGVQD (reference sequence). The CDR3 extends over 14 amino acids.